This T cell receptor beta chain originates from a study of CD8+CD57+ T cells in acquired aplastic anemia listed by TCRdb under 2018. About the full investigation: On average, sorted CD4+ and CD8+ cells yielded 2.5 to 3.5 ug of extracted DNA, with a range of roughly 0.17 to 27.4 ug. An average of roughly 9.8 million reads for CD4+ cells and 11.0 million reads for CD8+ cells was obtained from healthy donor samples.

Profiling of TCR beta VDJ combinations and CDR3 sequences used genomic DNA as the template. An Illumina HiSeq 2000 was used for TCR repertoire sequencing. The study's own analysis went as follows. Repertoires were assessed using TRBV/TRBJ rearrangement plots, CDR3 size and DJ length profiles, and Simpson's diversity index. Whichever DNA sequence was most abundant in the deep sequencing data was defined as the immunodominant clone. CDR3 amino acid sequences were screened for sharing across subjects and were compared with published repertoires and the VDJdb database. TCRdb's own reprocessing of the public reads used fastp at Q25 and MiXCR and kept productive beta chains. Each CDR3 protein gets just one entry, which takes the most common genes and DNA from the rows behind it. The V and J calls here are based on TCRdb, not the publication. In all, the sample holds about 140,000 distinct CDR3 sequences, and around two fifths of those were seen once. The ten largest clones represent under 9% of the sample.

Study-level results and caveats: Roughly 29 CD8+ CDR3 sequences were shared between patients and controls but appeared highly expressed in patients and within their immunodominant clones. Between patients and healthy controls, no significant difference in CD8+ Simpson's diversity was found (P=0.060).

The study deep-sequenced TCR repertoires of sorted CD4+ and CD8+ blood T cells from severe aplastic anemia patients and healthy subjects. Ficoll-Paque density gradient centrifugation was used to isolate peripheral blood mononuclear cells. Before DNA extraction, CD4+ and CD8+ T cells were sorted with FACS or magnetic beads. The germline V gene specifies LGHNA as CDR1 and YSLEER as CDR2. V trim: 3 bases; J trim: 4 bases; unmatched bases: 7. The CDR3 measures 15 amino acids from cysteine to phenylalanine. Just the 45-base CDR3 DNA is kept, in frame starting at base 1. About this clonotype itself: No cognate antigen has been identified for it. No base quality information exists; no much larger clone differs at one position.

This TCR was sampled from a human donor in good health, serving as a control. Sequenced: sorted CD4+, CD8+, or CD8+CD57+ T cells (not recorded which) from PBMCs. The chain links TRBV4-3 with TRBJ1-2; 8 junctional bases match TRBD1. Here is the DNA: TGCGCCAGCAGCCAGAGTCGACAGGGGATCTATGGCTACACCTTC. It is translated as CASSQSRQGIYGYTF.